These T cell receptor beta chains were read from a single sample in a study of OX40 agonist ivuxolimab in advanced cancers. Sequenced by immunoSEQ multiplex PCR; TCRdb stores in-frame clones only, minus some. This sample has around 86,000 clones, with about 92% found just once. The sequences come from CD4+ or CD8+ T cells sorted from blood, collected in a trial of the OX40 agonist ivuxolimab. The receptors shown here come from an adult with an advanced solid tumor such as melanoma, head and neck, liver or kidney cancer. The CDR3 runs from the conserved cysteine through the conserved F or W. A D gene is named only where the DNA matches it firmly. Some rows mark clone size as missing; the rest say once, few, many or name a class of expanded clone.

V	J	size	D	length	DNA	CDR3
TRBV10-3	TRBJ2-2	.	.	15	TGTGCCATCAGTGAAGAGGGGCCGAACACCGGGGAGCTGTTTTTT	CAISEEGPNTGELFF
TRBV29-1	TRBJ1-2	.	TRBD1	18	TGCAGCGCTGACCCCCCACCGACAGGGGGTTCCCCATTCTATGGCTACACCTTC	CSADPPPTGGSPFYGYTF
TRBV29-1	TRBJ2-1	.	TRBD2	17	TGCAGCGCAAAGACTAGCGGGGGGCCAAGCTCCTACAATGAGCAGTTCTTC	CSAKTSGGPSSYNEQFF
TRBV9	TRBJ2-7	few	.	13	TGTGCCAGCAGCGATCCCTTCTCCTACGAGCAGTACTTC	CASSDPFSYEQYF
TRBV4-3	TRBJ1-2	.	.	12	TGCGCCAGCAGCCAAGATCGGGAATTCTACACCTTC	CASSQDREFYTF
TRBV7-8	TRBJ1-3	.	.	19	TGTGCCAGCAGCTTAGGGCTCATACAAGGGTCGAGCTCTGGAAACACCATATATTTT	CASSLGLIQGSSSGNTIYF
TRBV20-1	TRBJ2-7	.	.	11	TGCAGTGCCGGACCGGGGTACGAGCAGTACTTC	CSAGPGYEQYF
TRBV6-5	TRBJ2-5	once	TRBD1	15	TGTGCCAGCAGTCATGAGGGACAGGATCAAGAGACCCAGTACTTC	CASSHEGQDQETQYF
TRBV7-9	TRBJ2-2	.	.	12	TGTGCCAGCAGCTTAGGGTCTGGGGAGCTGTTTTTT	CASSLGSGELFF
TRBV11-2	TRBJ2-7	.	TRBD2	14	TGTGCCAGCAGCTTGACTAGCCGTTTCGTCGAGCAGTACTTC	CASSLTSRFVEQYF
TRBV27	TRBJ2-1	once	TRBD2	15	TGTGCCAGCAGCCTCGGGACTAGCGGGAGAGGGCAGCAGTTCTTC	CASSLGTSGRGQQFF
TRBV5-4	TRBJ2-1	.	.	16	TGTGCCAGCAGCCTGGTCCTCGGTCTTGTCTACAATGAGCAGTTCTTC	CASSLVLGLVYNEQFF
TRBV5-1	TRBJ2-2	.	TRBD2	17	TGCGCCAGCAGTATTAGCGGGCCTGGTGGGGGCACCGGGGAGCTGTTTTTT	CASSISGPGGGTGELFF
TRBV4-1	TRBJ2-2	.	TRBD2	16	TGCGCCAGCAGCCCCACCCGGACTAGCGGGGGCGGGGAGCTGTTTTTT	CASSPTRTSGGGELFF
TRBV4-3	TRBJ2-3	.	TRBD2	19	TGCGCCAGCAGCCAAGACCGGTATCAAGCGGGAGTAGGCACAGATACGCAGTATTTT	CASSQDRYQAGVGTDTQYF
TRBV7-2	TRBJ2-7	.	.	13	TGTGCCAGCAGTTCCAATGGAGGGTACGAGCAGTACTTC	CASSSNGGYEQYF
TRBV4-3	TRBJ2-1	once	.	16	TGCGCCAGCAGCCAAGGGGCTAGCAGCTACTACAATGAGCAGTTCTTC	CASSQGASSYYNEQFF
TRBV5-8	TRBJ2-5	.	TRBD2	18	TGTGCCAGCAGAAGGGGGGACACGACTAGCGGGTGGCAAGAGACCCAGTACTTC	CASRRGDTTSGWQETQYF
TRBV6-5	TRBJ2-7	.	.	12	TGTGCCAGCAGTTACGGGGGGGCCGAGCAGTACTTC	CASSYGGAEQYF
TRBV4-3	TRBJ1-1	few	.	14	TGCGCCAGCAGCCAAGACACGGGGTTTACTGAAGCTTTCTTT	CASSQDTGFTEAFF
TRBV28	TRBJ2-3	.	.	14	TGTGCCACCTCGCACTGGAGTGGCACAGATACGCAGTATTTT	CATSHWSGTDTQYF
TRBV2	TRBJ1-2	.	.	13	TGTGCCATCCAAGGGAATCAAGTATATGGCTACACCTTC	CAIQGNQVYGYTF
TRBV7-9	TRBJ2-7	.	.	11	TGTGCCAGCAGCTTAATCGTCGAGCAGTACTTC	CASSLIVEQYF
TRBV27	TRBJ1-5	.	.	17	TGTGCCAGCAGTCCCACCCCACGGGGAATGGGCAATCAGCCCCAGCATTTT	CASSPTPRGMGNQPQHF
TRBV2	TRBJ1-1	.	.	12	TGTGCCAGCAGTGCATCCCCCTTGACAGCTTTCTTT	CASSASPLTAFF
TRBV5-4	TRBJ2-1	.	TRBD2	13	TGTGCCGTAGCGGGGAGCTCCTACAATGAGCAGTTCTTC	CAVAGSSYNEQFF
TRBV4-2	TRBJ2-1	.	TRBD1	15	TGTGCCAGCAGCCAGGACAGGGGTAGTAGGAATGAGCAGTTCTTC	CASSQDRGSRNEQFF
TRBV27	TRBJ2-1	.	.	15	TGTGCCAGCAGTGCGGACAGAAGCTCCTACAATGAGCAGTTCTTC	CASSADRSSYNEQFF
TRBV4-3	TRBJ1-5	.	.	16	TGCGCCAGCAGCCAAGATAGAGGGGGGTGGAATCAGCCCCAGCATTTT	CASSQDRGGWNQPQHF
TRBV7-9	TRBJ2-3	.	TRBD2	15	TGTGCCAGCAGCCCCCGGGACTATGGCACAGATACGCAGTATTTT	CASSPRDYGTDTQYF
TRBV15	TRBJ1-3	.	.	19	TGTGCCACCAGCAGAGATCTTTGGGAAACAGGGAGTCGTGGAAACACCATATATTTT	CATSRDLWETGSRGNTIYF
TRBV7-2	TRBJ2-1	.	TRBD2	17	TGTGCCAGCAGCTTTTCAGCGGGAGGGTTTAAATACAATGAGCAGTTCTTC	CASSFSAGGFKYNEQFF
TRBV6-6	TRBJ2-1	.	.	16	TGTGCCAGCAGTTACTTCTCGGGTTTTAGCGGAAATGAGCAGTTCTTC	CASSYFSGFSGNEQFF
TRBV27	TRBJ2-1	.	TRBD2	17	TGTGCCAGCAGTTCCACCCCGCCGGGACTAGGGGATAATGAGCAGTTCTTC	CASSSTPPGLGDNEQFF
TRBV5-1	TRBJ2-7	.	.	13	TGCGCCAGCAGCTTCTACCGTCCCTACGAGCAGTACTTC	CASSFYRPYEQYF
TRBV7-9	TRBJ2-7	.	.	13	TGTGCCAGCAATGTACAGGGTCCCTACGAGCAGTACTTC	CASNVQGPYEQYF
TRBV10-3	TRBJ2-1	.	TRBD1	15	TGTGCCATCAGTGAGTCTTGGACAGGGGACAATGAGCAGTTCTTC	CAISESWTGDNEQFF
TRBV27	TRBJ1-1	few	.	13	TGTGCCAGCAGTTTCGGCGGATTCACTGAAGCTTTCTTT	CASSFGGFTEAFF
TRBV6-4	TRBJ2-1	.	.	14	TGTGCCAGCAGTGACTTTGGGGGTTCGGAGGAGCAGTTCTTC	CASSDFGGSEEQFF
TRBV19	TRBJ1-4	few	.	15	TGTGCCAGTAGTACACAGGGATCAACTAATGAAAAACTGTTTTTT	CASSTQGSTNEKLFF
TRBV4-3	TRBJ1-1	.	TRBD1	16	TGCGCCAGCAGCCAACATAGGGACAGGCCGAACACTGAAGCTTTCTTT	CASSQHRDRPNTEAFF
TRBV4-3	TRBJ1-1	.	.	14	TGCGCCAGCAGTCCGGTGGGGGGCTTTACTGAAGCTTTCTTT	CASSPVGGFTEAFF
TRBV10-3	TRBJ1-1	.	TRBD1	14	TGTGCCATCGGAGGGACAGGGGGGAACACTGAAGCTTTCTTT	CAIGGTGGNTEAFF
TRBV7-9	TRBJ1-2	.	TRBD1	16	TGTGCCAGCAGCTTATTAGGTGGGACAGCTTCCTATGGCTACACCTTC	CASSLLGGTASYGYTF
TRBV28	TRBJ1-1	.	TRBD1	15	TGTGCCAGCAGTTTGCACACCGGGACAGGCTCTGAAGCTTTCTTT	CASSLHTGTGSEAFF
TRBV4-3	TRBJ1-2	.	TRBD1	15	TGCGCCAGCAGCCCCGCGGGACAGGGGATGGATGGCTACACCTTC	CASSPAGQGMDGYTF
TRBV14	TRBJ1-1	.	.	14	TGTGCCAGCAGCCAAGTTGGGGGACCGGCGGAAGCTTTCTTT	CASSQVGGPAEAFF
TRBV6-5	TRBJ2-7	.	TRBD1	13	TGTGCCAGCAGACCAACAGGGGGCTACGAGCAGTACTTC	CASRPTGGYEQYF
TRBV9	TRBJ2-7	.	.	14	TGTCCCATAAGGGGGAGACGGGGCTCCTACGAGCAGTACTTC	CPIRGRRGSYEQYF
TRBV10-3	TRBJ1-6	.	.	18	TGTGCCATCAGTGCCGAATTTAGCAGGGACTCCCTAAGTTCACCCCTCCACTTT	CAISAEFSRDSLSSPLHF
TRBV6-1	TRBJ2-7	.	.	12	TGTGCCCACCGGGGAGGTGGCTACGAGCAGTACTTC	CAHRGGGYEQYF
TRBV7-6	TRBJ2-7	.	TRBD1	14	TGTGCCAGCAGCCCCCGGGACAGGGAACACGAGCAGTACTTC	CASSPRDREHEQYF
TRBV13	TRBJ1-1	.	TRBD1	16	TGTGCCAGCAGCTTTGGCAGGGGGCTTTTGGACACTGAAGCTTTCTTT	CASSFGRGLLDTEAFF
TRBV5-6	TRBJ1-5	.	TRBD1	16	TGTGCCAGCCACACAGGGGGGTTTGATAGCAATCAGCCCCAGCATTTT	CASHTGGFDSNQPQHF
TRBV5-1	TRBJ1-1	few	TRBD1	15	TGCGCCAGCAGCTTGTGGGGACAGGGGAACACTGAAGCTTTCTTT	CASSLWGQGNTEAFF
TRBV27	TRBJ2-1	.	.	17	TGTGCCAGCAGTTTATATCAGGGACCGTACTCCTACAATGAGCAGTTCTTC	CASSLYQGPYSYNEQFF
TRBV4-1	TRBJ2-1	.	.	15	TGCGCCAGCAGCCAAGCGGTAGGGGATTACAATGAGCAGTTCTTC	CASSQAVGDYNEQFF